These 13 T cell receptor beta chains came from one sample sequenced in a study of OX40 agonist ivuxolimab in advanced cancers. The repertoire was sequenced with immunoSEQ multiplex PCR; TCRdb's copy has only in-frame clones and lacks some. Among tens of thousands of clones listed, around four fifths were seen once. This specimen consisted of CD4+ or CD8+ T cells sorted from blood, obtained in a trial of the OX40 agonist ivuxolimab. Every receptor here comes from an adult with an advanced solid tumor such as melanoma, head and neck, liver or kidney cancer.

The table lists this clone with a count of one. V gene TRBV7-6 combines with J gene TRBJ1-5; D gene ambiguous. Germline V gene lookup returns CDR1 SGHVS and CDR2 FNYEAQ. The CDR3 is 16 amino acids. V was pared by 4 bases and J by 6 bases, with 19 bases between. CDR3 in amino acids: CASSSRVSREGQPQHF. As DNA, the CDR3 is TGTGCCAGCAGCTCGCGGGTCTCGAGGGAGGGTCAGCCCCAGCATTTT.

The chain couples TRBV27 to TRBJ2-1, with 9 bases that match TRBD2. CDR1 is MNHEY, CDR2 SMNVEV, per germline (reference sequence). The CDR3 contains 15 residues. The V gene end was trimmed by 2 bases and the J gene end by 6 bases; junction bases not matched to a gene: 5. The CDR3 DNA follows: TGTGCCAGCAGTTTACGGGTAGCGGGAGTCAATGAGCAGTTCTTC. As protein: CASSLRVAGVNEQFF.

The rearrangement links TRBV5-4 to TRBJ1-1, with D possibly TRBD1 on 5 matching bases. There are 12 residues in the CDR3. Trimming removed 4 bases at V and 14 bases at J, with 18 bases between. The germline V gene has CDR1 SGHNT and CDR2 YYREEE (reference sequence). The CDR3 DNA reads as TGTGCCAGCAGCGTACGACAGAAAGAATCGTTCTTT. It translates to CASSVRQKESFF. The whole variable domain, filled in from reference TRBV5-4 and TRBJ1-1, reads ETGVTQSPTHLIKTRGQQVTLRCSSQSGHNTVSWYQQALGQGPQFIFQYYREEENGRGNFPPRFSGLQFPNYSSELNVNALELDDSALYLCASSVRQKESFFGQGTRLTVV.

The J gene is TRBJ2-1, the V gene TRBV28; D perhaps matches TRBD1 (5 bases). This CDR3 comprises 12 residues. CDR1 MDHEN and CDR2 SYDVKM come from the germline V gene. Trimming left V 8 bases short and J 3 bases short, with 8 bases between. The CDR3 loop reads CASYDSYNEQFF. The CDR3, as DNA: TGTGCCAGCTACGACAGCTACAATGAGCAGTTCTTC.

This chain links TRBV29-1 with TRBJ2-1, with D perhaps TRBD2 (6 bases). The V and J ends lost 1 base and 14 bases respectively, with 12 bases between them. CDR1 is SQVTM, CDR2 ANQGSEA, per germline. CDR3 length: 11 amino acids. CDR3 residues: CSVEGDSREFF. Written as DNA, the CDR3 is TGCAGCGTTGAAGGGGACTCCAGAGAGTTCTTC.

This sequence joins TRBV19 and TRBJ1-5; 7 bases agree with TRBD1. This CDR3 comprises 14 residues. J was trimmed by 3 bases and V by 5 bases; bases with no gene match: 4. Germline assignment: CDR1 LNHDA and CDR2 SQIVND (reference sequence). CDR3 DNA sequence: TGTGCCAGTAGTCACAGGGGACTCAATCAGCCCCAGCATTTT. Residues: CASSHRGLNQPQHF.

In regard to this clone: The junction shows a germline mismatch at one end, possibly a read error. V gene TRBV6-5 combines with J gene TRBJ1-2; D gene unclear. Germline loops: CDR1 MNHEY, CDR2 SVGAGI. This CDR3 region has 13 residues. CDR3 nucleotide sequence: TGTGCCAGCAGTAACTCTGGAGACTATGGCTACACCTTC. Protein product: CASSNSGDYGYTF.

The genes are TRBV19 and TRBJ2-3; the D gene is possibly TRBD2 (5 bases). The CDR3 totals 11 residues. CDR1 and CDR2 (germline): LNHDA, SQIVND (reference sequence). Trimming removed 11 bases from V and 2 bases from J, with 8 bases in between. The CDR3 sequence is CAPRDTDTQYF. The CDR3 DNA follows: TGTGCCCCGAGGGACACAGATACGCAGTATTTT.

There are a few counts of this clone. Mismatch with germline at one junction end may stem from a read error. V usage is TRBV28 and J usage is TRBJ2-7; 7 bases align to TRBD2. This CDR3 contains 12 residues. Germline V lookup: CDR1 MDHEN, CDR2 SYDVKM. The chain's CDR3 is CASSSTPLTSFF. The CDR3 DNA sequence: TGTGCCAGCAGTTCGACACCACTGACTAGCTTCTTC.

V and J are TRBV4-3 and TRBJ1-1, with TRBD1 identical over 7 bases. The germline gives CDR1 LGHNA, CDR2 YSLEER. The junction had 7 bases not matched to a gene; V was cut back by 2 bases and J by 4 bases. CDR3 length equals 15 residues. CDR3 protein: CASSQREGAGTEAFF. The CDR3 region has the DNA TGCGCCAGCAGCCAACGGGAGGGGGCTGGCACTGAAGCTTTCTTT.

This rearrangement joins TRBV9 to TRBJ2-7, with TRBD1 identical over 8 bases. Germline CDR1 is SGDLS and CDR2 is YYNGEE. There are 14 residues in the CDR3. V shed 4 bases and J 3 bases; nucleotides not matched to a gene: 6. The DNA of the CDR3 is TGTGCCAGCAGCCCAGGGGGCAATCGCTACGAGCAGTACTTC. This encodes CASSPGGNRYEQYF.

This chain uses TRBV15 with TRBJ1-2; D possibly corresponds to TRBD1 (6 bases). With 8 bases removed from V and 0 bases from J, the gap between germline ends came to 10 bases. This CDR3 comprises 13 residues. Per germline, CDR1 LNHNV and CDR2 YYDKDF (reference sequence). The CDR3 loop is CATAGAPNYGYTF. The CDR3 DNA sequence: TGTGCCACCGCGGGGGCCCCTAACTATGGCTACACCTTC.

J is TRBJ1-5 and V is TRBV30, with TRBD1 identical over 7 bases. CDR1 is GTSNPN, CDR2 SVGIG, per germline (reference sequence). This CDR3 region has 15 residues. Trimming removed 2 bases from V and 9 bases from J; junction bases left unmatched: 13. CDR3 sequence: CAWSHPGQLFSPQHF. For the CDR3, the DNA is TGTGCCTGGAGTCATCCGGGACAGCTATTTTCGCCCCAGCATTTT. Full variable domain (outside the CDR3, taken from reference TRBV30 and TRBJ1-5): SQTIHQWPATLVQPVGSPLSLECTVEGTSNPNLYWYRQAAGRGLQLLFYSVGIGQISSEVPQNLSASRPQDRQFILSSKKLLLSDSGFYLCAWSHPGQLFSPQHFGDGTRLSIL.